This paragraph reports one T cell receptor (beta chain). The record originates from a study of blood T cell repertoires in COVID-19. Study-level information: Italy, Spain and the United States were the sources of the convalescent and acute COVID-19 samples.

In the authors' methods: For nucleated cells, counts were estimated from reference gene primer amplification. Method: immunoSEQ multiplex PCR; TCRdb's copy keeps in-frame clones and lacks some. That table supplies the V and J calls and clone size; D and trimming were determined from the DNA. Among 310,000 or so clones listed, 70% to 90% were seen once. The CDR3 is 24 amino acids. The chain has TRBV21-1 and TRBJ2-2; the table gives TRBD2 as D, unverified against the DNA. TRBV21-1 has pseudogene status. Sequenced input: PBMCs or T cells enriched from blood (not recorded which). The sequence was obtained from a woman between 35 and 50 years old who had recovered from COVID-19. The CDR3 is CASSTWTSGRAERSGSADTGELFF. The DNA for the CDR3 is TGTGCCAGCAGCACGTGGACTAGCGGGAGGGCTGAGCGGTCCGGCAGTGCGGACACCGGGGAGCTGTTTTTT.